The source of this T cell receptor beta chain is a study of OX40 agonist ivuxolimab in advanced cancers. V was cut by 3 bases and J by 5 bases, with 10 bases left in between. CDR3 length equals 13 residues. Germline V gene sequence: CDR1 LNHDA, CDR2 SQIVND (reference sequence). Repertoires were generated with immunoSEQ multiplex PCR, while TCRdb's copy carries only in-frame clones and drops some. The table includes some 86,000 clones, roughly nine tenths detected once. The sample was CD4+ or CD8+ T cells sorted from blood, taken in a trial of the OX40 agonist ivuxolimab. The TCR was taken from an adult with an advanced solid tumor such as melanoma, head and neck, liver or kidney cancer. This rearrangement joins TRBV19 to TRBJ1-2; D might be TRBD1 (5 bases). As DNA, the CDR3 is TGTGCCAGTAGTATTCAGGGAGGGTATGGCTACACCTTC. It is translated as CASSIQGGYGYTF.